These 11 T cell receptor beta chains share one sample of origin, sequenced in a study of blood T cell repertoires in COVID-19. Clones were sequenced by immunoSEQ multiplex PCR, and TCRdb holds only the in-frame ones, with some missing. The sample has roughly 160,000 clones, around four fifths seen once; the top ten hold roughly 8.1%. The sequenced material came from peripheral blood. The origin of the receptors is a woman of 80 years or more with COVID-19, enrolled during active disease.

The chain has TRBV18 and TRBJ2-7; TRBD1 is a possible D gene (5 bases). The CDR3 spans 15 residues. Germline V gives CDR1 KGHSH, CDR2 LQKENI. V lost 3 bases and J lost 6, with 18 bases in between. In nucleotides, the CDR3 is TGTGCCAGCTCACCCCCCTCAGGGTTTGGGCTCGAGCAGTACTTC. Amino acid sequence: CASSPPSGFGLEQYF.

The chain employs TRBV5-1 and TRBJ2-3; D is unclear. From germline, CDR1 is SGHRS and CDR2 YFSETQ. The CDR3 loop spans 11 amino acids. Trimming pared 2 bases from V and 4 bases from J, leaving 2 bases between. The CDR3 protein is CASSFADTQYF. CDR3 nucleotide sequence: TGCGCCAGCAGCTTCGCAGATACGCAGTATTTT. The full variable domain, in which reference TRBV5-1 and TRBJ2-3 provide the parts outside the CDR3, is KAGVTQTPRYLIKTRGQQVTLSCSPISGHRSVSWYQQTPGQGLQFLFEYFSETQRNKGNFPGRFSGRQFSNSRSEMNVSTLELGDSALYLCASSFADTQYFGPGTRLTVL.

V and J are TRBV7-2 and TRBJ2-1, with TRBD1 matching over 9 bases. Germline CDR1 reads SGHTA; CDR2 reads FQGNSA. Trimming cost V 4 bases and J 4 bases; bases outside gene matches: 5. This CDR3 contains 15 residues. CDR3 amino acids: CASSYGTGSYNEQFF. CDR3 sequence (DNA): TGTGCCAGCAGCTATGGGACAGGGTCTTACAATGAGCAGTTCTTC.

The rearrangement uses TRBV7-3 and TRBJ1-1; no clear D. Trimming took 8 bases from V and 1 from J, leaving 11 bases between them. The germline CDR1 and CDR2 sequences are SGHTA and FQGTGA. This CDR3 has 13 amino acids. The chain's CDR3 is CASASGRNTEAFF. The CDR3 coding sequence is TGTGCCAGCGCTTCGGGGAGGAACACTGAAGCTTTCTTT.

In its sample, this clone was seen once. The chain has TRBV28 and TRBJ1-2; TRBD1 matches 7 bases. The germline gives CDR1 MDHEN, CDR2 SYDVKM. CDR3 length equals 14 residues. V shed 6 bases and J 5 bases; nucleotides not matched to a gene: 9. In DNA form, the CDR3 reads TGTGCCAGCAGCTCGACAGGGTCGGGGTATGGCTACACCTTC. Translating gives CASSSTGSGYGYTF.

The chain links TRBV3-1 (or the pseudogene TRBV3-2) to TRBJ2-5; weak D call: TRBD2 (5 bases). Trimming took off 7 bases at V and 4 bases at J, with 13 bases between the two ends. Germline lookup yields CDR1 LGHDT and CDR2 YNNKEL (reference sequence). The CDR3 consists of 13 residues. CDR3 sequence (DNA): TGTGCCAGCAAACAGAGGGTTGGAGAGACCCAGTACTTC. Its translation: CASKQRVGETQYF.

The chain recombines TRBV7-9 with TRBJ1-3; D not resolved. This CDR3 spans 13 amino acids. Germline V gives CDR1 SEHNR, CDR2 FQNEAQ (reference sequence). The CDR3 is CASAGGNGNTIYF. In DNA form, the CDR3 reads TGTGCTAGCGCGGGAGGGAACGGAAACACCATATATTTT.

The J gene is TRBJ2-1, the V gene TRBV2, with 12 positions matching TRBD2. CDR1 and CDR2 from the germline V gene are SNHLY and FYNNEI. The CDR3 loop spans 15 amino acids. With V trimmed by 7 bases and J by 7 bases, 8 bases remained unmatched. The CDR3 DNA is TGTGCCAGCACGACTAGCGGGAGTGTAGGGAATGAGCAGTTCTTC. Amino acid sequence: CASTTSGSVGNEQFF.

The chain uses TRBV11-3 and TRBJ2-2; D not certain. Per the germline V gene, CDR1 is SGHNT and CDR2 is YENEEA. V gave up 5 bases and J gave up 5 bases, with 9 bases separating them. The CDR3 totals 13 residues. The DNA of the CDR3 is TGTGCCAGCAGCCCCTATGGTACCGGGGAGCTGTTTTTT. Translation gives CASSPYGTGELFF.

CDR3 amino acids: CASSQTPLLEAFF. The CDR3 DNA is TGTGCCAGCAGCCAAACCCCACTCTTGGAAGCTTTCTTT. The chain links TRBV14 to TRBJ1-1; D not certain. Germline V lookup: CDR1 SGHDN, CDR2 FVKESK. The CDR3 spans 13 residues. Deletions cut 2 bases from V and 8 bases from J, with 12 bases between.

This chain connects TRBV7-8 to TRBJ2-7; possibly TRBD1 for D (6 bases). With 0 bases removed from V and 2 bases from J, the gap between germline ends came to 17 bases. Germline CDR1 SGHVS, CDR2 FQNEAQ. The CDR3 is made up of 17 amino acids. The CDR3 DNA reads TGTGCCAGCAGCTTAGCGCTGGGACAATCTACGACCTACGAGCAGTACTTC. Protein product: CASSLALGQSTTYEQYF. Full variable domain (missing parts from reference TRBV7-8 and TRBJ2-7): GAGVSQSPRYKVAKRGQDVALRCDPISGHVSLFWYQQALGQGPEFLTYFQNEAQLDKSGLPSDRFFAERPEGSVSTLKIQRTQQEDSAVYLCASSLALGQSTTYEQYFGPGTRLTVT.